This T cell receptor (beta chain) is drawn from a study of T cell responses to AZD1222 COVID-19 vaccine. V trimming: 0 bases; J trimming: 4 bases; junction bases outside the gene matches: 6. Germline loops: CDR1 LNHNV, CDR2 YYDKDF (reference sequence). The CDR3 extends over 16 amino acids. Overall study findings and caveats: The CD4 TCRs associated with vaccination extended across spike and predominated at 160-218 and 743-854. Two doses of AZD1222 preceded a rise in Spike-specific TCR breadth and depth. Only a handful of people who got AZD1222 tested seropositive at baseline.

The repertoire was sequenced with immunoSEQ multiplex PCR; TCRdb's copy has only in-frame clones and lacks some. Of about 140,000 clones listed, around 90% were seen once; the top ten hold 3% to 4%. To note about this clone: Its target is unknown.

This receptor was identified in an adult who received the AZD1222 COVID-19 vaccine. The sample here was peripheral blood, taken 28 days after the second AZD1222 dose. This sequence joins TRBV15 and TRBJ2-7; 10 bases are a match to TRBD2. CDR3 region: CATSRDKREGRYEQYF. The CDR3 bases are TGTGCCACCAGCAGAGACAAGCGGGAGGGGAGATACGAGCAGTACTTC.